The rows below give T cell receptor beta chains drawn from one sample of a study of radiotherapy plus CTLA-4 blockade in lung cancer. The protocol was immunoSEQ multiplex PCR, while the TCRdb copy is restricted to in-frame clones and leaves out a portion. The sample lists about 86,000 clones, around four fifths seen once, with more than 0.65% in the top ten. This specimen was peripheral blood, taken from a patient treated with radiotherapy plus ipilimumab. These receptors all come from a human donor with non-small cell lung cancer who had stable disease on radiotherapy plus ipilimumab. Both conserved end residues are part of each CDR3. D genes are given only for firm matches.

v_call: TRBV19; cdr3_length: 14; d_call: TRBD1; cdr3_aa: CASGRQQGVGEQYF
v_call: TRBV30; cdr3_length: 13; d_call: -; cdr3_aa: CAWAVQDNSPLHF
v_call: TRBV27; cdr3_length: 13; d_call: -; cdr3_aa: CASSLSTGYGYTF
v_call: TRBV10-2; cdr3_length: 15; d_call: -; cdr3_aa: CASSESLGGNQPQHF
v_call: TRBV19; cdr3_length: 15; d_call: -; cdr3_aa: CASTITATLADTQYF
v_call: TRBV14; cdr3_length: 12; d_call: -; cdr3_aa: CASLGGYQPQHF
v_call: TRBV5-1; cdr3_length: 12; d_call: -; cdr3_aa: CASSLLEGWAFF
v_call: TRBV5-6; cdr3_length: 16; d_call: TRBD2; cdr3_aa: CASSLGWTSGSYEQYF
v_call: TRBV28; cdr3_length: 16; d_call: TRBD1; cdr3_aa: CASSPSIAGGRTEAFF
v_call: TRBV5-4; cdr3_length: 12; d_call: -; cdr3_aa: CASSTPRSEQYF
v_call: TRBV7-8; cdr3_length: 19; d_call: -; cdr3_aa: CASSLEGFGWEATNEKLFF
v_call: TRBV29-1; cdr3_length: 11; d_call: -; cdr3_aa: CSAGVGYEQYF
v_call: TRBV9; cdr3_length: 9; d_call: -; cdr3_aa: CASRDEQYF
v_call: TRBV5-4; cdr3_length: 12; d_call: -; cdr3_aa: CASSLEAGEQFF
v_call: TRBV9; cdr3_length: 14; d_call: -; cdr3_aa: CASSYGRASGEQYF
v_call: TRBV29-1; cdr3_length: 12; d_call: TRBD2; cdr3_aa: CSAGGMGYEQYF
v_call: TRBV5-1; cdr3_length: 13; d_call: -; cdr3_aa: CASSSAGSSEQYF
v_call: TRBV28; cdr3_length: 14; d_call: TRBD1; cdr3_aa: CASQTQTGDYGYTF